Shown below are 26 T cell receptor beta chains from a single sample sequenced in a study of blood T cell repertoires in COVID-19. Here immunoSEQ multiplex PCR was the method, and the copy in TCRdb shows in-frame clones only, minus some. The table has just over 300,000 clones, around 90% seen once. Sequencing input: peripheral blood. Source of these receptors: a man between 18 and 35 years old with active or convalescent COVID-19.

The chain combines TRBV27 with TRBJ2-7; 7 nucleotides align to TRBD1. Per germline, CDR1 MNHEY and CDR2 SMNVEV (reference sequence). The CDR3 covers 16 residues. Trimming removed 3 bases from V and 2 bases from J; junction bases left unmatched: 10. The chain's CDR3 is CASSFFPRQGPYEQYF. The CDR3 region has the DNA TGTGCCAGCAGTTTTTTTCCGAGACAGGGACCCTACGAGCAGTACTTC.

The count of this clone is one. The chain combines TRBV10-1 with TRBJ2-7, with TRBD1 matching 10 bases. The CDR3 spans 14 residues. Per the germline V gene, CDR1 is WNHNN and CDR2 is SYGVQD (reference sequence). Germline trimming cut 4 bases from V and 4 bases from J; bases unmatched to any gene: 4. This chain's CDR3 is CASSVGTGAYEQYF. The CDR3 nucleotides are TGCGCCAGCAGTGTAGGGACAGGGGCGTACGAGCAGTACTTC.

In this sample, this clone turned up a few times. As DNA, the CDR3 is TGTGCCAGCTCACCGGGACAGGACTACTATGGCTACACCTTC. It specifies CASSPGQDYYGYTF. This sequence joins TRBV18 and TRBJ1-2; 8 bases align to TRBD1. Trimming at V came to 3 bases and at J to 3 bases, leaving 3 bases not matched to a gene. This CDR3 spans 14 amino acids. The germline gives CDR1 KGHSH, CDR2 LQKENI. The full variable domain, in which reference TRBV18 and TRBJ1-2 provide the parts outside the CDR3, is NAGVMQNPRHLVRRRGQEARLRCSPMKGHSHVYWYRQLPEEGLKFMVYLQKENIIDESGMPKERFSAEFPKEGPSILRIQQVVRGDSAAYFCASSPGQDYYGYTFGSGTRLTVV.

V is TRBV19 and J is TRBJ1-2; 9 bases match TRBD1. This CDR3 is built from 17 residues. Germline CDR1 and CDR2: LNHDA and SQIVND (reference sequence). The J segment lost 5 bases and the V segment lost 4 bases, leaving 14 bases of the junction unmatched. The CDR3 DNA is TGTGCCAGTAGTACGGGGACAGGGCCCGCTCTGGATTATGGCTACACCTTC. Residues: CASSTGTGPALDYGYTF.

This clone was picked up one time. The chain joins TRBV6-2 or TRBV6-3 to TRBJ2-7; 9 nucleotides align to TRBD1. Germline V CDR1 and CDR2: MNHEY, SVGEGT. J gave up 6 bases and V 6 bases, and 12 bases lay outside the gene matches. The CDR3 length is 15 residues. As DNA, the CDR3 is TGTGCCAGCAGCCGCCGGGACAGGGACATATCCGAGCAGTACTTC. Its protein product is CASSRRDRDISEQYF.

The chain links TRBV5-6 to TRBJ2-7; D gene uncertain. Trimming removed 1 base from V and 6 bases from J, with 8 bases in between. The CDR3 consists of 12 residues. Germline values: CDR1 SGHDT, CDR2 YYEEEE. CDR3 in amino acids: CASSLFKSEQYF. The CDR3 region has the DNA TGTGCCAGCAGCTTGTTTAAATCCGAGCAGTACTTC.

The chain uses TRBV5-5 and TRBJ1-2; the D gene is possibly TRBD1 (5 bases). The CDR3 covers 14 residues. V was cut by 1 base and J by 3 bases, with 10 bases left in between. CDR1 and CDR2 (germline): SGHKS, YYEKEE (reference sequence). CDR3 coding DNA: TGTGCCAGCAGCTTGACTGGGGCCGACTATGGCTACACCTTC. This sequence encodes CASSLTGADYGYTF.

In this sample, this clone turned up once. This chain joins TRBV7-9 and TRBJ1-6, with TRBD1 matching 8 bases. Per germline, CDR1 SEHNR and CDR2 FQNEAQ (reference sequence). J gave up 9 bases and V 3 bases, and 7 bases lay outside the gene matches. CDR3 size: 15 residues. The CDR3 spells CASSFSTGVSSPLHF. CDR3 nucleotide sequence: TGTGCCAGCAGCTTCTCGACAGGGGTGAGTTCACCCCTCCACTTT.

This clone is large (0.1 to 1%) in the sample. The CDR3 DNA follows: TGCGCCAGCAGCTTGGGGCAGGGTCGAATGAACACTGAAGCTTTCTTT. As protein: CASSLGQGRMNTEAFF. The chain combines TRBV5-1 with TRBJ1-1, with TRBD1 as a possible D gene (5 bases). V was pared by 0 bases and J by 0 bases, with 12 bases between. Germline CDR1 is SGHRS and CDR2 is YFSETQ. The CDR3 length is 16 residues.

The chain couples TRBV2 to TRBJ2-1, with D possibly being TRBD1 (6 bases). The CDR3 length is 14 residues. Trimming removed 1 base at V and 8 bases at J, with 12 bases between. Germline CDR1 SNHLY, CDR2 FYNNEI. The DNA of the CDR3 is TGTGCCAGCAGTGAAGACAGGGAATCAGATGAGCAGTTCTTC. Its translation: CASSEDRESDEQFF.

The chain uses TRBV19 and TRBJ2-1; the D is unclear. V was cut by 8 bases and J by 1 base, with 9 bases left in between. This CDR3 is 13 amino acids long. Germline V gene sequence: CDR1 LNHDA, CDR2 SQIVND (reference sequence). The CDR3 DNA reads TGTGCCAGTGCCCCACAGTCCTACAATGAGCAGTTCTTC. The encoded protein is CASAPQSYNEQFF.

The chain links TRBV28 to TRBJ2-5; D may match TRBD1 or TRBD2 (9 bases each). Trimming removed 5 bases from V and 5 bases from J, with 30 bases in between. The CDR3 extends over 19 amino acids. From germline, CDR1 is MDHEN and CDR2 SYDVKM. The CDR3, as DNA: TGTGCCAGCAGTAGACAGGGGGGATATACCGCGGGAGGGGATGAGACCCAGTACTTC. Translation gives CASSRQGGYTAGGDETQYF.

This clone came up once. This chain uses TRBV5-1 with TRBJ2-1; TRBD1 is a possible D gene (6 bases). Per the germline V gene, CDR1 is SGHRS and CDR2 is YFSETQ. V gave up 4 bases and J gave up 0 bases, with 17 bases separating them. This CDR3 contains 17 residues. The CDR3 reads CASSLELRGSSYNEQFF. The CDR3 region has the DNA TGCGCCAGCAGCCTGGAATTAAGGGGGAGCTCCTACAATGAGCAGTTCTTC.

V usage is TRBV7-2 and J usage is TRBJ1-3; 9 bases agree with TRBD1. This CDR3 is built from 14 residues. V shed 5 bases and J 7 bases; nucleotides not matched to a gene: 6. Germline CDR1 and CDR2: SGHTA and FQGNSA. This chain's CDR3 is CASSGRTGDNTIYF. The CDR3 bases are TGTGCCAGCAGCGGGCGGACAGGGGACAACACCATATATTTT.

V gene TRBV6-1 combines with J gene TRBJ2-1; no clear D. There are 14 residues in the CDR3. The germline gives CDR1 MNHNS, CDR2 SASEGT. The V end lost 3 bases, the J end lost 0 bases, and 6 bases lay between the germline ends. The CDR3, as DNA: TGTGCCAGCAGTGATCGCAGCTCCTACAATGAGCAGTTCTTC. The encoded protein is CASSDRSSYNEQFF.

The chain combines TRBV3-1 (or the pseudogene TRBV3-2) with TRBJ2-5; the D is unclear. Trimming took 0 bases from V and 1 from J, leaving 15 bases between them. This CDR3 region has 17 residues. Germline V CDR1 and CDR2: LGHDT, YNNKEL (reference sequence). The CDR3 loop is CASSQDREASFQETQYF. CDR3 DNA sequence: TGTGCCAGCAGCCAAGATCGCGAGGCCTCATTCCAAGAGACCCAGTACTTC.

CDR3 region: CASSSQGYSGELFF. CDR3 DNA: TGTGCCAGCAGCTCCCAGGGTTACTCCGGGGAGCTGTTTTTT. The rearrangement uses TRBV7-2 and TRBJ2-2; possible D gene TRBD1, 5 bases. V gave up 4 bases and J gave up 6 bases, with 12 bases separating them. Germline V CDR1 and CDR2: SGHTA, FQGNSA. This CDR3 contains 14 residues.

The chain uses TRBV7-3 and TRBJ2-1; D is perhaps TRBD2 (5 bases). This CDR3 region has 14 residues. Germline CDR1 reads SGHTA; CDR2 reads FQGTGA. The germline V and J ends were trimmed by 5 bases and 6 bases, with 14 bases remaining between them. For the CDR3, the DNA is TGTGCCAGCAGCCCCCGGACTCACCCCAATGAGCAGTTCTTC. It is translated as CASSPRTHPNEQFF. Supplemented by reference TRBV7-3 and TRBJ2-1, the full variable domain reads GAGVSQTPSNKVTEKGKYVELRCDPISGHTALYWYRQSLGQGPEFLIYFQGTGAADDSGLPNDRFFAVRPEGSVSTLKIQRTERGDSAVYLCASSPRTHPNEQFFGPGTRLTVL.

The CDR3 loop reads CASSPQQGTVGNTIYF. The CDR3 DNA reads as TGTGCCAGCAGTCCACAACAGGGAACGGTTGGAAACACCATATATTTT. The chain combines TRBV6-7 with TRBJ1-3, with D possibly matching TRBD1 (6 bases). TRBV6-7 has ORF status, its function being uncertain. The length of the CDR3 is 16 residues. Trimming shortened V by 5 bases and J by 3 bases, and 17 bases separated the two germline ends.

The rearrangement uses TRBV11-2 and TRBJ2-5; D remains unclear. Looked up from germline, CDR1 is SGHAT and CDR2 is FQNNGV. Trimming removed 1 base at V and 4 bases at J, with 10 bases between. The CDR3 runs to 14 residues. CDR3: CASSLVAFRETQYF. In DNA form, the CDR3 reads TGTGCCAGCAGCTTAGTGGCCTTCAGAGAGACCCAGTACTTC.

Turning to this clone: The junction does not match germline at one end; this may be a read error. The sample carries other DNA sequences with the same CDR3. The rearrangement links TRBV7-9 to TRBJ2-3, with 10 bases fitting TRBD2. CDR1 is SEHNR, CDR2 FQNEAQ, per germline (reference sequence). CDR3 length: 14 amino acids. CDR3 region: CASSLAGAADTQYF. CDR3 DNA: TGTGCCAGCAGCCTAGCGGGAGCGGCCGATACGCAGTATTTT.

The chain links TRBV5-1 to TRBJ1-6; no clear D gene. This CDR3 has 15 residues. The V end was cut by 1 base, the J end by 0 bases, with 5 bases between. Per germline, CDR1 SGHRS and CDR2 YFSETQ. This chain's CDR3 is CASSLSSSYNSPLHF. In DNA, the CDR3 is TGCGCCAGCAGCTTGTCCAGCTCCTATAATTCACCCCTCCACTTT.

The chain uses TRBV6-5 and TRBJ1-2, with D perhaps matching TRBD1 (6 bases). This CDR3 has 14 amino acids. Trimming removed 6 bases from V and 4 bases from J, with 15 bases in between. Germline values: CDR1 MNHEY, CDR2 SVGAGI. CDR3: CASSPGTSSYGYTF. The CDR3 DNA sequence: TGTGCCAGCAGCCCCGGGACATCCTCCTATGGCTACACCTTC.

This chain joins TRBV7-2 and TRBJ2-1; a possible D gene is TRBD1 (5 bases). CDR3 size: 16 residues. Germline assignment: CDR1 SGHTA and CDR2 FQGNSA. V was pared by 0 bases and J by 4 bases, with 13 bases between. The CDR3 sequence: CASSLATRPGYNEQFF. The CDR3 DNA follows: TGTGCCAGCAGCTTAGCGACCCGCCCAGGGTACAATGAGCAGTTCTTC.

The chain uses TRBV5-5 and TRBJ1-5; D possibly corresponds to TRBD1 (6 bases). V lost 1 base to trimming and J lost 0 bases, with 8 bases between them. This CDR3 has 15 amino acids. CDR1 is SGHKS and CDR2 is YYEKEE in the germline V gene (reference sequence). CDR3 sequence (DNA): TGTGCCAGCAGCTTGTGGGACACTAGCAATCAGCCCCAGCATTTT. It encodes CASSLWDTSNQPQHF. Full variable domain (rest looked up from reference TRBV5-5 and TRBJ1-5): DAGVTQSPTHLIKTRGQQVTLRCSPISGHKSVSWYQQVLGQGPQFIFQYYEKEERGRGNFPDRFSARQFPNYSSELNVNALLLGDSALYLCASSLWDTSNQPQHFGDGTRLSIL.

The chain carries TRBV20-1 and TRBJ2-3; tentative D call: TRBD1 (6 bases). V lost 3 bases and J lost 5, with 18 bases in between. This CDR3 comprises 15 residues. CDR1 and CDR2 (germline): DFQATT, SNEGSKA (reference sequence). In DNA form, the CDR3 reads TGCAGTGCTAGTTTTGGTGGGGGCATTGGAGATACGCAGTATTTT. This sequence encodes CSASFGGGIGDTQYF.